Here is one TCR beta chain with its context. Its antigen is not identified. The PCR had 60 Vbeta and 13 Jbeta primers. This table comes from immunoSEQ multiplex PCR, and its TCRdb copy is limited to in-frame clones, with some not included. The sample includes more than 150,000 clones, 70% to 85% seen only once; the top ten take less than 1.5%. The sample originates from a study of cytomegalovirus exposure and HLA in healthy donors. Germline loops: CDR1 SEHNR, CDR2 FQNEAQ (reference sequence). CDR3 length: 15 amino acids. Deletions cut 4 bases from V and 4 bases from J, with 16 bases between. Whole-study results and caveats: TCR beta sequences reportedly predicted most subjects' HLA-A and HLA-B alleles accurately.

The chain recombines TRBV7-9 with TRBJ1-2; D perhaps matches TRBD1 (5 bases). Sequenced input: PBMCs. This sequence was found in a man aged 18-30 years in good health and CMV-seronegative. CDR3 sequence (DNA): TGTGCCAGCAGCTCCGTCTGGGGGGGATTCTATGGCTACACCTTC. Translated: CASSSVWGGFYGYTF.